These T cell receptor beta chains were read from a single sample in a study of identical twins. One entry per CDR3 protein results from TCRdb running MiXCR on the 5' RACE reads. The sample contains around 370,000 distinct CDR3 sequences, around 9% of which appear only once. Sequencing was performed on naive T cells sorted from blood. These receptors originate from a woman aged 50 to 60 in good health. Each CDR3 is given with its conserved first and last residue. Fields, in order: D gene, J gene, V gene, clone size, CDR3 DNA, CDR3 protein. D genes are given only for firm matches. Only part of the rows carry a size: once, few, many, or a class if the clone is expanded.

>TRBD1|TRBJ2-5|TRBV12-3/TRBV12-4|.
TGTGCCAGCAGTCCCCGTAGGACAGGGTGGCAAGAGACCCAGTACTTC
CASSPRRTGWQETQYF
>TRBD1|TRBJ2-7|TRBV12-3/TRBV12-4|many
TGTGCCAGCACTTCCCGGGACAGGGGCTACCTTACCTACGAGCAGTACTTC
CASTSRDRGYLTYEQYF
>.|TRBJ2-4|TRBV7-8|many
TGTGCCAGCAGCTTAGTCCCGGGGGCCAAAAACATTCAGTACTTC
CASSLVPGAKNIQYF
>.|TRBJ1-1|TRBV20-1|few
TGCAGTGCTAGTAAGCAAATTTTGGGCACTGAAGCTTTCTTT
CSASKQILGTEAFF
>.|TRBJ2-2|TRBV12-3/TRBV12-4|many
TGTGCCAGCAGGCCAACCAGCCGGGGAGGAACCGGGGAGCTGTTTTTT
CASRPTSRGGTGELFF
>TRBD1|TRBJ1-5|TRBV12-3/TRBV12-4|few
TGTGCCAGCAGCCCCGGGACAGTCGGCAATCAGCCCCAGCATTTT
CASSPGTVGNQPQHF
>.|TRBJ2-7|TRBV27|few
TGTGCCAGCAGTTTATTCGGGATGGGGGAGCAGTACTTC
CASSLFGMGEQYF
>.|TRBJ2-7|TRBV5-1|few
TGCGCCAGCAGCTTGGCAATCGGGACTCTTAACTACGAGCAGTACTTC
CASSLAIGTLNYEQYF
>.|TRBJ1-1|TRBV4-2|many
TGTGCCAGCAGCCCAGCGGGTGAGGAGAACACTGAAGCTTTCTTT
CASSPAGEENTEAFF
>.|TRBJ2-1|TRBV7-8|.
TGTGCCAGCAGCTTAGCGCGAGGGACTCACCTATTCGGTGAGCAGTTCTTC
CASSLARGTHLFGEQFF
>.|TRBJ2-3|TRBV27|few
TGTGCCAGCAGTTTATCGCGCCCTAGCGAAACTAGCACAGATACGCAGTATTTT
CASSLSRPSETSTDTQYF
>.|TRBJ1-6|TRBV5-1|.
TGCGCCAGCAGCTTGGATTCGGGGAGGGGACGGTTTTCACCCCTCCACTTT
CASSLDSGRGRFSPLHF
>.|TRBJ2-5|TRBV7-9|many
TGTGCCAGCAGCTCGTCCGAAGAGACCCAGTACTTC
CASSSSEETQYF
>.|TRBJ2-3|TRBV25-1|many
TGTGCCAGCAGTGGGGGAGTCACAGATACGCAGTATTTT
CASSGGVTDTQYF
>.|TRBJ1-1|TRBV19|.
TGTGCCACCGCGGGGGGGGCAACCAGGTACACTGAAGCTTTCTTT
CATAGGATRYTEAFF
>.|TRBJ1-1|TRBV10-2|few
TGCGCCAGCAGTGAGAACACCATGAACACTGAAGCTTTCTTT
CASSENTMNTEAFF
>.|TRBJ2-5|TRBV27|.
TGTGCCAGCAGTCCCAACTGGGGCCGAGAGACCCAGTACTTC
CASSPNWGRETQYF
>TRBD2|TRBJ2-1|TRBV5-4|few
TGTGCCAGCAGCGCCGGACTAGCGGGAATGAAGAATGAGCAGTTCTTC
CASSAGLAGMKNEQFF
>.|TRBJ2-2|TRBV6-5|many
TGTGCCAGCAGCGTCCAGGGTGTAAGCACCGGGGAGCTGTTTTTT
CASSVQGVSTGELFF
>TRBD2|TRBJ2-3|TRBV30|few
TGTGCCTGGAGTGCGGGACTAGCGCACACAGATACGCAGTATTTT
CAWSAGLAHTDTQYF
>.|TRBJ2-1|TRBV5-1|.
TGCGCCAGCAGCATCGGGGGTGCCGAGCAGTTCTTC
CASSIGGAEQFF
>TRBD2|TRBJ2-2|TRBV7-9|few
TGTGCCAGCAGCCCGAGACTAGCGGGAGGGCCTCAAGCGAACACCGGGGAGCTGTTTTTT
CASSPRLAGGPQANTGELFF
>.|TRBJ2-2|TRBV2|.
TGTGCCAGCAGTCCGGGACCCTTCGACACCGTGGGCGGGGAGCTGTTTTTT
CASSPGPFDTVGGELFF
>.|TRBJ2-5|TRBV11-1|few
TGTGCCAGCAGCTTAGAGGGACAAAGCCAGTACTTC
CASSLEGQSQYF
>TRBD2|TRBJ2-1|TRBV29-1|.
TGCAGCTTCGAAGGGACTAGCGGTCCCAATGAGCAGTTCTTC
CSFEGTSGPNEQFF
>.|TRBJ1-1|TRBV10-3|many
TGTGCCATCAGTACAGGGACCGAGTCCGCAGCTTTCTTT
CAISTGTESAAFF
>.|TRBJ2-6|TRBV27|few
TGTGCCAGCGGCTCCCTTGGCTCTGGGGCCAACGTCCTGACTTTC
CASGSLGSGANVLTF
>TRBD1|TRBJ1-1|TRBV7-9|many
TGTGCCAGCGAGGACAGGGTGAACACTGAAGCTTTCTTT
CASEDRVNTEAFF
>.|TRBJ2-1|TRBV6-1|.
TGTGCCAGCAGTGACAGGCCCAGTAGCGAGCAGTTCTTC
CASSDRPSSEQFF
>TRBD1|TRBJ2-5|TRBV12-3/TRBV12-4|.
TGTGCCAGCAGGGGTACAGGGGGTGGGGAGACCCAGTACTTC
CASRGTGGGETQYF
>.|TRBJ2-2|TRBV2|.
TGTGCCAGCAGTCGGACCGCGACGAACACCGGGGAGCTGTTTTTT
CASSRTATNTGELFF
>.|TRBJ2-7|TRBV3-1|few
TGTGCCAGCAGCTCAATTGACAGCTTTTCCTACGAGCAGTACTTC
CASSSIDSFSYEQYF
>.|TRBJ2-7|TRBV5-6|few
TGTGCCAGCAGCTTGGTTGTCAGCGACCGCGAGCAGTACTTC
CASSLVVSDREQYF
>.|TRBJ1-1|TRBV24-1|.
TGTGCCACCAGTGACCAGGGCCAGCCGACTGAAGCTTTCTTT
CATSDQGQPTEAFF
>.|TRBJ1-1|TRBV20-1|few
TGCAGTGCTAGTTCCGGTATTCGGTTGAACACTGAAGCTTTCTTT
CSASSGIRLNTEAFF
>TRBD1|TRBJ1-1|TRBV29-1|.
TGCGGAATCAGTAGGGGGCTACTCACTGAAGCTTTCTTT
CGISRGLLTEAFF
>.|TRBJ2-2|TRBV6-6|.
TGTGCCAGTATCTGGGCCACCGGGGAGCTGTTTTTT
CASIWATGELFF
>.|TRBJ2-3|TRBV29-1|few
TGCAGCGTTGAAATTCTAGCAGGACGGGAAGATACGCAGTATTTT
CSVEILAGREDTQYF
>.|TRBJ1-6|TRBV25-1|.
TGTGCCAGCAGCGAAACCGGGACCTATAATTCACCCCTCCACTTT
CASSETGTYNSPLHF
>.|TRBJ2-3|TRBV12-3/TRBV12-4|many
TGTGCCAGCAGTATAGACAGAATCGATACGCAGTATTTT
CASSIDRIDTQYF
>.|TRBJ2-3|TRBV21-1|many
TGTGCCAGCAGCAACCGGAGGTGCAGGGGGCCGCTTACTTGTACAGATACGCAGTATTTT
CASSNRRCRGPLTCTDTQYF
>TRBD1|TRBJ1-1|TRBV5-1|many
TGCGCCAGCAGCCCCGGACAGGTGAACACTGAAGCTTTCTTT
CASSPGQVNTEAFF
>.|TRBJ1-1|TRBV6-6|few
TGTGCCAGCAGTTTAGGACAGTCACTTATGAACACTGAAGCTTTCTTT
CASSLGQSLMNTEAFF
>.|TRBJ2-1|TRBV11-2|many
TGTGCCAGCAGCTTAAGCGGTGAGAGCGGTGGGCAGTTCTTC
CASSLSGESGGQFF
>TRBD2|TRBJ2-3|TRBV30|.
TGTGCCTGGAGTCAGGGACTGCGGGAGGTCACAGATACGCAGTATTTT
CAWSQGLREVTDTQYF
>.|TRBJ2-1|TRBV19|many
TGTGCCAGTACAACCTCTACATATGAGCAGTTCTTC
CASTTSTYEQFF
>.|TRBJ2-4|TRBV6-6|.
TGTGCCAGCAGTACGCCCTCAGGAAACATTCAGTACTTC
CASSTPSGNIQYF
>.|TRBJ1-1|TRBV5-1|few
TGCGCCAGCAGCTTGGCGACAAACCTGAAGGATGGAGCTTTCTTT
CASSLATNLKDGAFF